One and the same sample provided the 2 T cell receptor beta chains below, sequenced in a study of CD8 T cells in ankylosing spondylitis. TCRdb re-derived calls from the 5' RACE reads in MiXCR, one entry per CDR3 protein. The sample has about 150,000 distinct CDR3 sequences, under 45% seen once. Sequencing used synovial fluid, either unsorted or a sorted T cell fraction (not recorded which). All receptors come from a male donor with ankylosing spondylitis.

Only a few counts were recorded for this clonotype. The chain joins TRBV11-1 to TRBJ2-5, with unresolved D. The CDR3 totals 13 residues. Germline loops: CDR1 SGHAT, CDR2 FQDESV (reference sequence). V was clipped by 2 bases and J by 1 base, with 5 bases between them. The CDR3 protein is CASSLHPQETQYF. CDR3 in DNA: TGTGCCAGCAGCTTACACCCCCAAGAGACCCAGTACTTC.

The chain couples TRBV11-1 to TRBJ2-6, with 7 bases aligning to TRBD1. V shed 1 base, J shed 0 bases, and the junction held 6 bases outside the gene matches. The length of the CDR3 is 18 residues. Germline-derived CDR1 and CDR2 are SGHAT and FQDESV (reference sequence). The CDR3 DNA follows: TGTGCCAGCAGCTTAGTCGGACAGGACCACTCTGGGGCCAACGTCCTGACTTTC. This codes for CASSLVGQDHSGANVLTF.